The entry below gives a single T cell receptor (beta chain) sequence along with its context. The table lists this clonotype with a count of one. The antigen it binds to is not known. No much larger clone is present one base from it, and per-base qualities are unavailable. A single read constitutes weak evidence. TCR cDNA was synthesized by 5'RACE template switching, which introduced a universal primer site and unique molecular identifiers. cDNA synthesis was primed from both the TCR alpha and TCR beta constant segments. Libraries were amplified in two PCR steps, with sample barcodes and sequencing adapters added in the second step. Sequencing of libraries was performed on Illumina HiSeq 2500 (2x100 bp) or NovaSeq (2x150 bp). As for the original processing: Reads were demultiplexed and collapsed into UMI consensus sequences with MIGEC, and V(D)J alignment was performed with MiXCR. Clonotypes responding to the vaccine were identified with edgeR on replicate PBMC samples, with the criteria of FDR below 0.01 and a log2 fold change above 5 up to day 15. Bulk clonotypes were assigned CD4 or CD8 identity according to which sequenced CD4 or CD8 repertoire held them at higher abundance. Clones were called with MiXCR by TCRdb after fastp trimmed the public reads at Q25, and only in-frame beta chains were retained. Rows with a matching CDR3 protein are joined into one entry that keeps the most common DNA and genes. It is TCRdb's table, rather than the study itself, that gives the V and J calls and clone size. This sample comprises 500,000 to 650,000 distinct CDR3 sequences, roughly 13% of them detected only once. The top ten hold over 12% of the sample.

These data are taken from a study of T cells after yellow fever vaccination (dated by TCRdb to between 2018 and 2021). As for the study more broadly: The SMART-Seq v4 Ultra Low Input RNA kit was used to prepare libraries from fractions with low cell numbers. Two healthy male donors, one aged 18 to 30 and one aged 30 to 39 years, made up the cohort. Blood samples were taken at several timepoints before and after primary and secondary immunization, and bulk PBMC replicates and cell subsets were isolated. To follow T-cell clones before and after both primary and booster YFV17D yellow fever vaccination, bulk TCR alpha and beta repertoires underwent longitudinal sequencing.

The meaning of the sample's treatment or condition label: live attenuated yellow fever vaccine strain. Two biological replicates of bulk PBMCs were collected at each blood-draw timepoint. A standard Ficoll-Paque protocol was used to isolate PBMCs from peripheral blood. RNA was extracted with TriZol from bulk PBMCs, CD4 and CD8 fractions, and dextramer-positive and dextramer-negative fractions. Between the V and J ends, shortened by 0 bases and 5 bases respectively, the junction contains 7 bases. From cysteine to phenylalanine, the CDR3 is 14 amino acids long. Only CDR3 DNA remains: 42 bases, in frame from the first base. CDR1 SGHTA and CDR2 FQGNSA were looked up in the germline V gene. Results and caveats for the whole study, not just this receptor: Computational filtering was needed because FACS-sorted repertoires could contain abundant contaminating clonotypes from the bulk population. A small share of clonotypes was detected in both CD4 and CD8 compartments, with the overlap likely arising from convergent recombination. After the booster, most of the clones that had expanded following primary vaccination were detected again (almost 98% of CD4 and 80% to 90% of CD8), which suggests that memory was broadly maintained. Because the study included only a couple of donors, the extent to which the findings can be generalized is limited. The secondary T-cell response was found to be weaker but faster than the primary response, with a peak reached on day 5 rather than on day 15.

The receptor comes from a man aged 30-40 years who received the YFV17D yellow fever vaccine. The input for sequencing was PBMCs, taken on the day of the yellow fever booster vaccination. The rearrangement joined TRBV7-2 to TRBJ2-2, with the D gene call left open. This receptor carries the CDR3 CASSLAMMTGELFF. The DNA reads TGTGCCAGCAGCTTAGCGATGATGACCGGGGAGCTGTTTTTT.